These 17 T cell receptor beta chains were sequenced from one sample in a study of T-cell reconstitution after alpha-beta-depleted transplantation in children. As it was prepared, the TCRbeta library received unique molecular identifiers. TCRdb redid the calling of the PCR reads with MiXCR, one entry per CDR3 protein. This table has some 830,000 distinct CDR3 sequences, under 20% appearing once. The specimen was PBMCs, mostly from graft donor cells, collected 360 days after TCRalphabeta/CD19-depleted stem cell transplant. Every receptor here comes from a male patient under 18 who had a stem cell transplant for acute lymphoblastic leukemia, so the T cells may come from the graft donor.

The genes are TRBV30 and TRBJ2-7; possible D gene TRBD2, 6 bases. Germline CDR1 and CDR2: GTSNPN and SVGIG (reference sequence). CDR3 length equals 14 residues. With 4 bases removed from V and 0 bases from J, the gap between germline ends came to 13 bases. CDR3 bases: TGTGCCTGGAATAGCGGATTTAGCTCCTACGAGCAGTACTTC. It specifies CAWNSGFSSYEQYF.

The chain recombines TRBV5-6 with TRBJ2-7; 13 bases line up with TRBD2. The germline V gene encodes CDR1 SGHDT and CDR2 YYEEEE. The junction had 6 bases not matched to a gene; V was cut back by 5 bases and J by 4 bases. This CDR3 is 15 amino acids long. The chain's CDR3 is CASRRGLAGVYEQYF. The CDR3 DNA reads TGTGCCAGCAGGCGCGGACTAGCGGGAGTTTACGAGCAGTACTTC.

The chain employs TRBV15 and TRBJ1-5; no clear D. Per germline, CDR1 LNHNV and CDR2 YYDKDF (reference sequence). V lost 6 bases, J lost 1 base, and 13 bases lay in between. This CDR3 spans 15 amino acids. The CDR3 is CATRKGGYSNQPQHF. In DNA, the CDR3 is TGTGCCACCAGAAAGGGAGGGTACAGCAATCAGCCCCAGCATTTT.

The genes are TRBV5-1 and TRBJ2-2, with TRBD2 matching over 8 bases. The J segment lost 7 bases and the V segment lost 4 bases, leaving 21 bases of the junction unmatched. The CDR3 extends over 19 amino acids. Looked up from germline, CDR1 is SGHRS and CDR2 is YFSETQ. The chain's CDR3 is CASSRPESQREIFRGELFF. CDR3 in DNA: TGCGCCAGCAGCAGACCAGAATCTCAGCGGGAGATTTTCCGCGGGGAGCTGTTTTTT.

V is TRBV29-1 and J is TRBJ2-7; 12 bases fit TRBD2. The J segment lost 0 bases and the V segment lost 5 bases, leaving 5 bases of the junction unmatched. CDR1 and CDR2 from the germline V gene are SQVTM and ANQGSEA. CDR3 length: 15 amino acids. The CDR3 nucleotides are TGCAGCGTTTCCGGACTAGCGGGAACCTCCTACGAGCAGTACTTC. Translation gives CSVSGLAGTSYEQYF.

This clonotype showed up just a few times. The chain employs TRBV5-5 and TRBJ2-2, with D uncertain. The ends were cut back, 1 base at V and 0 bases at J, with 4 bases in the middle. Germline V gene lookup returns CDR1 SGHKS and CDR2 YYEKEE (reference sequence). The CDR3 covers 14 residues. CDR3 residues: CASSLFTNTGELFF. CDR3 DNA sequence: TGTGCCAGCAGCTTGTTCACGAACACCGGGGAGCTGTTTTTT.

This clonotype was observed a few times. This chain uses TRBV5-1 with TRBJ2-7, with 8 bases matching TRBD1. This CDR3 contains 14 residues. V lost 3 bases to trimming and J lost 4 bases; unmatched junction nucleotides: 6. The germline CDR1 and CDR2 sequences are SGHRS and YFSETQ. The DNA of the CDR3 is TGCGCCAGCAGCTATCCGGGACAGGTGTACGAGCAGTACTTC. Translated: CASSYPGQVYEQYF.

This clonotype was recorded a few times. The gene calls are TRBV5-1 and TRBJ2-6; a weak D match, TRBD1 (6 bases). Per germline, CDR1 SGHRS and CDR2 YFSETQ. V dropped 0 bases and J dropped 0 bases, with 13 bases sitting between them. The CDR3 is 18 residues long. The CDR3 bases are TGCGCCAGCAGCTTGGATTTGACAGGTTACTCTGGGGCCAACGTCCTGACTTTC. Protein product: CASSLDLTGYSGANVLTF.

This sequence joins TRBV29-1 and TRBJ2-7; tentative D call: TRBD2 (5 bases). This CDR3 has 15 amino acids. V gave up 4 bases and J gave up 2 bases, with 18 bases separating them. In germline, CDR1 is SQVTM, CDR2 ANQGSEA. The CDR3 region has the DNA TGCAGCGTTGTCCCCACACGGACTGGGACCTACGAGCAGTACTTC. It is translated as CSVVPTRTGTYEQYF.

This clonotype was seen more than once but under ten times. The chain uses TRBV29-1 and TRBJ2-7; D possibly matches TRBD1 or TRBD2 (5 bases each). The ends were cut back, 6 bases at V and 7 bases at J, with 22 bases in the middle. Germline-derived CDR1 and CDR2 are SQVTM and ANQGSEA. The CDR3 is made up of 14 amino acids. The CDR3 region is CSVGTVLGSLEQYF. CDR3 sequence (DNA): TGCAGCGTCGGGACGGTCCTAGGTAGCTTGGAGCAGTACTTC.

This clonotype was counted many times. The chain recombines TRBV15 with TRBJ2-1; D is unclear. This CDR3 is built from 13 residues. The V and J ends lost 0 bases and 9 bases respectively, with 9 bases between them. Per germline, CDR1 LNHNV and CDR2 YYDKDF (reference sequence). The CDR3, as DNA: TGTGCCACCAGCAGAGATCGAGGTGGTGAGCAGTTCTTC. Translating it yields CATSRDRGGEQFF.

This clonotype was seen only a few times. J is TRBJ2-1 and V is TRBV7-9; TRBD2 might be the D (5 bases). This CDR3 is 15 amino acids long. The V gene lost 4 bases and the J gene lost 9 bases, with 19 bases spanning the gap. Per the germline V gene, CDR1 is SEHNR and CDR2 is FQNEAQ (reference sequence). CDR3 in DNA: TGTGCCAGCAGCTATTATTTGGACTTCAACGGTGAGCAGTTCTTC. Translated, it gives CASSYYLDFNGEQFF.

This clonotype was recorded many times. The chain couples TRBV5-1 to TRBJ2-7; the D gene could be TRBD1 or TRBD2 (5 bases each). The CDR3 totals 17 residues. Germline CDR1 reads SGHRS; CDR2 reads YFSETQ. With 0 bases removed from V and 0 bases from J, the gap between germline ends came to 16 bases. CDR3 loop: CASSLGGTAAVSYEQYF. CDR3 DNA sequence: TGCGCCAGCAGCTTGGGGGGGACCGCCGCAGTCTCCTACGAGCAGTACTTC.

This clonotype showed up many times. This chain links TRBV5-1 with TRBJ1-2; 7 positions match TRBD1. Germline CDR1 is SGHRS and CDR2 is YFSETQ. This CDR3 has 15 amino acids. J lost 3 bases, V lost 4 bases, and 9 bases had no gene match. The CDR3 nucleotides read TGCGCCAGCAGCAACTGGGACAGACCTCACTATGGCTACACCTTC. Translation: CASSNWDRPHYGYTF.

This clonotype has just a few counts. The chain combines TRBV20-1 with TRBJ1-2, with 8 bases identical to TRBD1. Trimming removed 5 bases from V and 8 bases from J; junction bases left unmatched: 13. The CDR3 totals 14 residues. Germline lookup yields CDR1 DFQATT and CDR2 SNEGSKA (reference sequence). Here the CDR3 reads CSAQRLGQGGGYTF. The CDR3 DNA is TGCAGTGCTCAGAGACTAGGACAGGGAGGAGGCTACACCTTC.

The genes are TRBV15 and TRBJ2-1, with D maybe TRBD1 (6 bases). The CDR3 has 14 residues. V lost 7 bases, J lost 0 bases, and 10 bases lay in between. Germline V gene sequence: CDR1 LNHNV, CDR2 YYDKDF (reference sequence). CDR3 bases: TGTGCCACCAACAGGGCCGGCTCCTACAATGAGCAGTTCTTC. Amino acid sequence: CATNRAGSYNEQFF.

In this sample, this clonotype turned up a few times. The chain is built from TRBV5-1 and TRBJ2-1; maybe TRBD2 (6 bases). The CDR3 length is 15 residues. V lost 4 bases and J lost 5, with 16 bases in between. Germline V gene data show CDR1 as SGHRS and CDR2 as YFSETQ. The CDR3 DNA sequence: TGCGCCAGCAGCAACACAAAAGCGGGTCACAATGAGCAGTTCTTC. It translates to CASSNTKAGHNEQFF. Drawing the rest from reference TRBV5-1 and TRBJ2-1, the complete variable domain is KAGVTQTPRYLIKTRGQQVTLSCSPISGHRSVSWYQQTPGQGLQFLFEYFSETQRNKGNFPGRFSGRQFSNSRSEMNVSTLELGDSALYLCASSNTKAGHNEQFFGPGTRLTVL.